A selection of T cell receptor beta chains follows, all from one sample in a study of blood T cell repertoires in COVID-19. Here immunoSEQ multiplex PCR was the method, and the copy in TCRdb shows in-frame clones only, minus some. The sample gives 95,000 to 150,000 clones, 84% of which show up once; over 3% is in the top ten. The material sequenced was PBMCs or T cells enriched from blood (not recorded which). The receptor source for this set is a woman in her 30s who had recovered from COVID-19. CDR3s include the opening cysteine and the closing phenylalanine or tryptophan. Fields, in order: J gene, V gene, clone size, D gene, CDR3 DNA, CDR3 protein. A D gene is named only where the DNA matches it firmly. Clone size, where shown, is once, few, many, or a class for clones that have expanded.

TRBJ1-4,TRBV5-1,NA,NA,TGCGCCAGCAGCGGTGGGCCTAATGAAAAACTGTTTTTT,CASSGGPNEKLFF
TRBJ1-1,TRBV5-4,NA,NA,TGTGCCAGCAGCCCGGGGTCCACTAGAGGCACTGAAGCTTTCTTT,CASSPGSTRGTEAFF
TRBJ1-5,TRBV18,NA,NA,TGTGCCAGCTCACGCGGCACAGGGCTGAATCAGCCCCAGCATTTT,CASSRGTGLNQPQHF
TRBJ2-3,TRBV5-1,NA,NA,TGCGCCAGCAGCTTGGGAGATCTAGTTGGTGGGACAGATACGCAGTATTTT,CASSLGDLVGGTDTQYF
TRBJ2-1,TRBV7-2,few,TRBD2,TGTGCCAGCAGCTTAACTAGCGGGAGTTACGTCTCCTACAATGAGCAGTTCTTC,CASSLTSGSYVSYNEQFF
TRBJ1-2,TRBV5-4,NA,NA,TGTGCCAGCAGCTTGGGACAGTTTTATGGCTACACCTTC,CASSLGQFYGYTF
TRBJ2-1,TRBV7-2,NA,TRBD1,TGTGCCAGCAGCTCGCCGGGACAGCTTGTTCATGAGCAGTTCTTC,CASSSPGQLVHEQFF
TRBJ1-2,TRBV6-5,NA,NA,TGTGCCAGCAGTCCCTCGTCCCTCTATGGCTACACCTTC,CASSPSSLYGYTF
TRBJ2-4,TRBV28,NA,TRBD1,TGTGCCAGCCGGTCCACAGGGGGCGACAACATTCAGTACTTC,CASRSTGGDNIQYF
TRBJ1-2,TRBV12-3/TRBV12-4,NA,NA,TGTGCCAGCAGTTTACGGCAGGGTGGAGGCTACACCTTC,CASSLRQGGGYTF
TRBJ2-7,TRBV6-5,NA,TRBD1,TGTGCCAGCAGCCCCGGGACAGCATACGAGCAGTACTTC,CASSPGTAYEQYF
TRBJ1-6,TRBV7-2,NA,NA,TGTGCCAGCAGCTTAGATCCAGGGCAAGGGGAATCACCCCTCCACTTT,CASSLDPGQGESPLHF
TRBJ2-7,TRBV4-3,NA,TRBD1,TGCGCCAGCAGCCGGGGTCCCGGGACAGGCCGGGAGCAGTACTTC,CASSRGPGTGREQYF
TRBJ2-1,TRBV6-2/TRBV6-3,few,TRBD2,TGTGCCAGCAGTTCGGCTAGCGGGAGGGTGAGCGAGCAGTTCTTC,CASSSASGRVSEQFF
TRBJ1-4,TRBV2,NA,TRBD1,TGTGCCAGCAGGTCACCGGGACAGGGGTCTGAAAAACTGTTTTTT,CASRSPGQGSEKLFF
TRBJ1-1,TRBV28,NA,NA,TGTGCCAGCAGCCGATCCGGAGGCTCGAGGGCTTTCTTT,CASSRSGGSRAFF
TRBJ1-6,TRBV23-1,few,NA,TGCGCCAGCAGTCAATCAGGGGGTCACAGGGAAGGACCCCTCCACTTT,CASSQSGGHREGPLHF
TRBJ2-7,TRBV12-3/TRBV12-4,few,TRBD1,TGTGCCAGCAGTCGAGGGGGCAGCTACGAGCAGTACTTC,CASSRGGSYEQYF
TRBJ2-3,TRBV6-5,NA,NA,TGTGCCAGCAGTTTCCTCGGGGGCACAGATACGCAGTATTTT,CASSFLGGTDTQYF
TRBJ1-1,TRBV4-1,NA,TRBD1,TGCGCCAGCAGCCACCGTAGACAGGGCGGCACTGAAGCTTTCTTT,CASSHRRQGGTEAFF
TRBJ2-2,TRBV3-1/TRBV3-2,once,NA,TGTGCCAGCAGCCAGGGGGGGGCGCCCACCGGGGAGCTGTTTTTT,CASSQGGAPTGELFF
TRBJ2-5,TRBV2,NA,NA,TGTGCCAGCAGCGACTGGGGGGGCGGGCCAGAGACCCAGTACTTC,CASSDWGGGPETQYF
TRBJ1-2,TRBV5-1,NA,TRBD1,TGCGCCAGCAGCTTGGCCGGGACAGGCATGAGCTACACCTTC,CASSLAGTGMSYTF
TRBJ2-7,TRBV28,NA,NA,TGTGCCAGCTATCGGAGACCCTACGAGCAGTACTTC,CASYRRPYEQYF
TRBJ1-2,TRBV27,NA,TRBD1,TGTGCCAGCAGTATAACCGGGACAGGAAACTATGGCTACACCTTC,CASSITGTGNYGYTF
TRBJ2-7,TRBV4-3,NA,NA,TGCGCCAGCAGCCAAAGGCGGGGCAGCTCCTACGAGCAGTACTTC,CASSQRRGSSYEQYF
TRBJ1-3,TRBV30,NA,NA,TGTGCCTGGAGCCCAAACGGAGGGTCTAACACCATATATTTT,CAWSPNGGSNTIYF